Listed below are T cell receptor beta chains from one sample, sequenced in a study of CD8 T cells in ankylosing spondylitis. TCRdb re-derived calls from the 5' RACE reads in MiXCR, one entry per CDR3 protein. The profile shows over 100,000 distinct CDR3 sequences, around 10% of them singletons. The source material was blood, either unsorted or a sorted T cell fraction (not recorded which). The receptors derive from a female donor with ankylosing spondylitis or in good health (not recorded which). Each CDR3 is given with its conserved first and last residue. A D gene is named only where the DNA matches it firmly. Not all rows give a size; the values are once, few, many and, for expanded clones, a class.

cdr3_aa cdr3_nt clone_size j_call v_call d_call
CANSLLGQGAGELFF TGTGCTAACAGCTTATTGGGACAGGGTGCCGGGGAGCTGTTTTTT NA TRBJ2-2 TRBV7-8 TRBD1
CASSPTTGTGEEKLFF TGTGCCAGCTCACCGACTACCGGGACAGGGGAAGAAAAACTGTTTTTT many TRBJ1-4 TRBV18 TRBD1
CASSDSTGTDTQYF TGTGCCAGCAGCGATTCTACGGGCACGGATACGCAGTATTTT once TRBJ2-3 TRBV7-2 NA
CASSSGTGPYEQYF TGTGCCAGCAGTTCAGGGACAGGACCCTACGAGCAGTACTTC many TRBJ2-7 TRBV6-2/TRBV6-3 TRBD1
CASSLVLSRGETQYF TGTGCCAGCAGCTTAGTTCTATCGCGGGGGGAGACCCAGTACTTC few TRBJ2-5 TRBV7-2 TRBD2
CSARALAGSSYEQYF TGCAGTGCTAGAGCTCTAGCGGGCAGTTCCTACGAGCAGTACTTC many TRBJ2-7 TRBV20-1 TRBD2
CASVPGTGNQPQHF TGTGCCTCTGTTCCCGGGACGGGAAATCAGCCCCAGCATTTT many TRBJ1-5 TRBV27 NA
CSARSGSPDEQYF TGCAGTGCTAGATCCGGGAGTCCCGACGAGCAGTACTTC many TRBJ2-7 TRBV20-1 NA
CASTLRDIWLGTNYGYTF TGTGCCAGCACCCTCCGGGACATATGGCTTGGAACTAACTATGGCTACACCTTC many TRBJ1-2 TRBV12-3/TRBV12-4 NA
CASSSDIGLYNEQFF TGTGCCAGCAGCTCTGACATCGGACTGTACAATGAGCAGTTCTTC many TRBJ2-1 TRBV27 NA
CASSLRGDIKLGSQQFF TGCGCCAGCAGCCTCCGAGGGGATATAAAACTAGGAAGTCAGCAGTTCTTC few TRBJ2-1 TRBV5-1 NA
CLSSPQRGTQYF TGTCTCAGCAGCCCTCAGAGAGGGACCCAGTACTTC NA TRBJ2-5 TRBV7-2 NA
CSVDRSGDTQYF TGCAGCGTTGACAGGTCAGGGGATACGCAGTATTTT NA TRBJ2-3 TRBV29-1 NA
CASSLQGIGYNEQFF TGTGCCAGCAGTCTACAGGGAATAGGGTACAATGAGCAGTTCTTC many TRBJ2-1 TRBV6-5 NA
CASSQPGQFYGYTF TGTGCCAGCAGCCAACCCGGACAGTTCTATGGCTACACCTTC many TRBJ1-2 TRBV3-1 NA
CASSDRGYEQYF TGTGCCAGCAGCGACAGGGGTTACGAGCAGTACTTC many TRBJ2-7 TRBV7-9 TRBD1
CASSPGTGGDYTF TGCGCCAGCAGCCCGGGGACAGGTGGTGATTACACCTTC many TRBJ1-2 TRBV5-1 TRBD1
CAWSDRFGEKLFF TGTGCCTGGAGTGACAGGTTCGGTGAAAAACTGTTTTTT NA TRBJ1-4 TRBV30 NA
CASSLENWVESYNEQFF TGCGCCAGCAGCTTGGAGAATTGGGTAGAATCCTACAATGAGCAGTTCTTC many TRBJ2-1 TRBV5-1 NA
CASSGLDTTRDGYTF TGTGCCAGCAGCGGACTCGACACAACCAGGGATGGCTACACCTTC NA TRBJ1-2 TRBV12-2 NA
CASSRMGGENTEAFF TGTGCCAGCTCCAGGATGGGGGGAGAGAACACTGAAGCTTTCTTT few TRBJ1-1 TRBV18 NA
CASSYGGQGAYGYTF TGTGCCAGCAGTTACGGGGGACAGGGGGCCTATGGCTACACCTTC many TRBJ1-2 TRBV6-5 TRBD1
CAITRDLQETQYF TGTGCCATCACCAGAGACCTCCAAGAGACCCAGTACTTC many TRBJ2-5 TRBV10-3 NA
CASSDGTGELFF TGTGCCAGCAGCGATGGCACCGGGGAGCTGTTTTTT NA TRBJ2-2 TRBV5-4 NA
CASSHGTSGTNTGELFF TGTGCCAGCAGTCATGGGACTAGCGGGACGAACACCGGGGAGCTGTTTTTT many TRBJ2-2 TRBV12-3/TRBV12-4 TRBD2
CASSKNVPTAQSVEGYTF TGCGCCAGCAGCAAAAACGTCCCGACAGCCCAGTCGGTCGAAGGCTACACCTTC few TRBJ1-2 TRBV5-1 NA
CATRRSGGATDTQYF TGTGCCACCAGGAGGTCGGGGGGGGCCACAGATACGCAGTATTTT many TRBJ2-3 TRBV24-1 TRBD2
CASRRQENTEAFF TGTGCCAGCAGGAGACAGGAGAACACTGAAGCTTTCTTT many TRBJ1-1 TRBV14 NA
CASSPGPHYEQYF TGTGCCAGCTCACCAGGACCCCACTACGAGCAGTACTTC many TRBJ2-7 TRBV18 NA
CTSNPQAGIYGYTF TGTACCAGCAACCCTCAGGCGGGGATTTATGGCTACACCTTC NA TRBJ1-2 TRBV7-2 NA
CSVGELAEINEQFF TGCAGCGTTGGGGAGCTAGCGGAAATAAATGAGCAGTTCTTC many TRBJ2-1 TRBV29-1 TRBD2
CASSEIGQGPFF TGTGCCAGCAGCGAGATCGGACAGGGGCCTTTCTTT few TRBJ1-1 TRBV7-9 TRBD1
CASSLAPAHNSPLHF TGTGCCAGCAGCTTAGCTCCAGCTCATAATTCACCCCTCCACTTT many TRBJ1-6 TRBV7-8 NA
CASSLNMNTEAFF TGCGCCAGCAGCTTAAACATGAACACTGAAGCTTTCTTT many TRBJ1-1 TRBV5-1 NA
CSASGQGFSTDTQYF TGCAGTGCTAGTGGGCAGGGCTTTTCCACAGATACGCAGTATTTT many TRBJ2-3 TRBV20-1 NA
CASARGQGNTIYF TGTGCCAGCGCGAGAGGGCAAGGAAACACCATATATTTT NA TRBJ1-3 TRBV6-6 NA
CASSRQGWRQPQHF TGTGCCAGCAGTCGACAGGGTTGGAGACAGCCCCAGCATTTT many TRBJ1-5 TRBV28 TRBD1
CASSVAEGGDSPLHF TGTGCCAGCAGCGTAGCGGAGGGCGGTGATTCACCCCTCCACTTT many TRBJ1-6 TRBV9 NA
CASSLRMGRGNYGYTF TGTGCCAGCAGCTTAAGGATGGGCAGGGGGAACTATGGCTACACCTTC many TRBJ1-2 TRBV7-2 TRBD1
CSARGKGLDEQYF TGCAGTGCTAGAGGGAAGGGGCTGGACGAGCAGTACTTC NA TRBJ2-7 TRBV20-1 NA
CASSSGQAMNTEAFF TGTGCCAGCAGCTCTGGACAGGCCATGAACACTGAAGCTTTCTTT many TRBJ1-1 TRBV7-9 TRBD1
CASISSGANVLTF TGTGCCAGCATTAGCTCTGGGGCCAACGTCCTGACTTTC many TRBJ2-6 TRBV6-2/TRBV6-3 NA
CASSPPSYEQYF TGCGCCAGCAGCCCACCTTCCTACGAGCAGTACTTC NA TRBJ2-7 TRBV5-1 NA
CASTVPVGQGTDTQYF TGCGCCAGCACAGTTCCAGTAGGACAGGGCACAGATACGCAGTATTTT many TRBJ2-3 TRBV5-1 TRBD1
CASAGGPYNEQFF TGCGCCAGCGCGGGGGGGCCTTACAATGAGCAGTTCTTC many TRBJ2-1 TRBV4-1 TRBD2